This T cell receptor (beta chain) was retrieved from a study of Graves' ophthalmopathy and Graves' hyperthyroidism. Where ophthalmopathy was present, donors had moderate-to-severe activity, CAS ≥3, NOSPECS ≥4 and duration under 3 months. RNA transcripts provided the template for amplifying TCR beta CDR3 regions. RT-PCR in the first round used HTBI primers; a second-round multiplex PCR followed. A single record per CDR3 protein comes from TCRdb applying MiXCR to the multiplex PCR reads. Among 200,000 to 250,000 distinct CDR3 sequences, roughly 21% were seen once, and the ten largest hold approximately 40%. The source of this sequence is a woman aged 50 to 65 with Graves' ophthalmopathy. The sequenced sample was peripheral blood.

The CDR3 region is CASKGTGVNSPLHF. DNA of the CDR3: TGTGCCAGCAAGGGGACAGGGGTTAATTCACCCCTCCACTTT. V gene TRBV6-1 combines with J gene TRBJ1-6; 10 bases map to TRBD1. This CDR3 region has 14 residues. CDR1 MNHNS and CDR2 SASEGT come from the germline V gene. V shed 7 bases and J 6 bases; nucleotides not matched to a gene: 3.